Here is one T cell receptor beta chain with its context. The antigen this receptor binds is unknown. The input lacks base qualities; no much larger clone sits a single base away. In the prospective study, participants were roughly 18 to 90 years old, resided in approximately 25 geographic areas of the United States, and were enrolled through a virtual design. Cohort assignment in the prospective study relied on participant-reported clinical history from a screening survey and a study questionnaire. Recovered participants in ImmuneRACE Cohort 3 were defined by two consecutive negative NP/OP PCR tests, clearance by a healthcare professional, or resolution of symptoms. Mobile phlebotomists in the prospective study collected whole blood, serum and a nasopharyngeal or oropharyngeal swab from every participant. Participants in the prospective study had the option to provide additional blood draws and questionnaires over a roughly 2-month period. Prospective study blood samples were shipped either frozen or at room temperature before DNA extraction.

This record comes from a study of blood T cell repertoires in COVID-19 (TCRdb year 2020). Notes on the research overall: Samples covering the acute and convalescent phases of COVID-19 were provided by collaborators in the United States, Italy and Spain. The material from the prospective study consisted of cDNA or gDNA derived from T cells, B-cell-depleted T cells, or PBMCs. Where available, HLA class I and class II types were obtained from metadata supplied by the sample provider rather than from assay-based typing. Samples came from the ongoing ImmuneRACE study (first 160 participants) plus 1,254 subjects from 6 global collaborators. The dataset comprised deeply sampled blood TCRbeta repertoires from subjects exposed to, actively infected with, or recovered from COVID-19. Nearly every sample came with metadata listing a de-identified subject ID, COVID-19 status, age in years and sex. The repertoires were released in a freely available public database intended as a resource for research on the immune response to SARS-CoV-2. Study-level results and caveats: The quantity of clinical and demographic metadata differed by source and by participant and was supplied without curation.

V lost 7 bases and J lost 6 bases; the stretch between them is 18 bases long. From cysteine to phenylalanine, the CDR3 is 14 amino acids long. Left in the record is the CDR3 DNA by itself, 42 bases read in frame from the first base. The immunoSEQ Assay, a bias-controlled multiplex PCR, was used to amplify TCRbeta CDR3 regions from genomic DNA. The original methods were these. Within the assay, amplification of reference gene primers was used to estimate how many nucleated cells each sample contained. Sequence reads were collapsed and filtered to measure the absolute abundance of every unique TCRbeta CDR3 rearrangement. For each sample, productive Simpson clonality was calculated as the square root of Simpson's diversity index across productive rearrangements. Drawn from immuneACCESS, this table holds only the in-frame rearrangements with V and J called that TCRdb kept. Clones are partly lost; checked studies trace under half to an unresolved V gene and leave the rest unexplained. That table is the source of V, J and clone size, and D and trimming were worked out from the DNA. The sample yields about 460,000 clones; around nine tenths were counted once. The ten largest clones take up roughly 8% of the sample.

Sequencing was done on a sample of PBMCs or T cells enriched from blood (not recorded which). The clonotype was recovered from a woman aged 55-70 years who had recovered from COVID-19. The rearrangement joined TRBV5-3 to TRBJ2-3; TRBD2 is a weak D gene call, 6 bases matching. TRBV5-3 is filed as an ORF, its function uncertain. Here the CDR3 is given as CAREGTYLVDTQYF. The sequence in DNA is TGTGCCAGAGAGGGGACTTACCTAGTGGATACGCAGTATTTT.